This T cell receptor beta chain derives from a study of cytomegalovirus exposure and HLA in healthy donors (dated by TCRdb to between 2016 and 2019). As for the study more broadly: The 500 to 800 repertoires of the first cohort and the approximately 130 validation repertoires were produced on the same platform, according to a later analysis. The aim of the study was to test whether cataloging public T cell receptors could identify signatures of past pathogen exposure. Besides the first cohort of approximately 710 subjects, a separate validation cohort made up of around 120 different subjects was used. To predict cytomegalovirus infection status, the study combined high-throughput TCR immunosequencing, statistical association of individual TCRs with disease status, and machine learning. Points the paper makes about the study in general: In both the original and validation cohorts, the classifier was reported to diagnose cytomegalovirus status with high specificity and sensitivity. The authors suggested that the approach could potentially be generalized to other disease states and immunological phenotypes. Across donors, most TCR sequences were observed very rarely, whereas some public TCRs were present in many individuals. In the study, around 150 TCR beta chains were listed as associated with cytomegalovirus. A later analysis lacked HLA typing for the validation cohort, so it scored co-occurrence in that cohort across all 110 or so repertoires. A few of the identified cytomegalovirus-associated TCR beta chains were confirmed in vitro to be specific for cytomegalovirus antigens. In a later analysis, TCRs clustered in the first cohort were found to also tend to co-occur in the 130 or so validation repertoires, with 94% of cluster scores above 0.

This clone was seen more than once but under ten times. No cognate antigen has been identified for it. No much larger clonotype is one base removed from it; base qualities were not supplied. From its cysteine to its phenylalanine, the CDR3 spans 16 amino acids. Only CDR3 DNA remains: 48 bases, in frame from the first base. CDR1 and CDR2 are read off the germline V gene (reference sequence) as SEHNR and FQNEAQ. V was cut back by 1 base and J by 3 bases, leaving a gap of 16 bases between them. Donors formed part of the validation cohort, which comprised fewer than 150 subjects and was distinct from the first cohort of 690 or so subjects. The protocol used for the library was the immunoSEQ multiplex PCR assay. In the source study's methods: A statistical classification framework was developed to diagnose cytomegalovirus status using the catalog of TCR beta chain sequences. TCRdb re-hosts the immuneACCESS table, in-frame sequences only. Its copies lack some clones; in the studies checked, an unresolved V gene accounts for under half of them, and the cause for the rest is not known. D and trimming come from the DNA, and the V and J calls and clone size come from that table. This sample is represented by more than 300,000 clones; just over 85% of them were singletons. In total, the top ten clones hold 0.8% to 0.85% of the sample.

This TCR came from a woman between 18 and 30 years old in good health and CMV-seronegative. Specimen: PBMCs. The receptor chain draws on TRBV7-9 and TRBJ2-7; the best D guess is TRBD1, with 5 bases matching. The nucleotide sequence is TGTGCCAGCAGCTTAGAAATCACAGGAGCCCTCTACGAGCAGTACTTC. Translated, this is CASSLEITGALYEQYF.